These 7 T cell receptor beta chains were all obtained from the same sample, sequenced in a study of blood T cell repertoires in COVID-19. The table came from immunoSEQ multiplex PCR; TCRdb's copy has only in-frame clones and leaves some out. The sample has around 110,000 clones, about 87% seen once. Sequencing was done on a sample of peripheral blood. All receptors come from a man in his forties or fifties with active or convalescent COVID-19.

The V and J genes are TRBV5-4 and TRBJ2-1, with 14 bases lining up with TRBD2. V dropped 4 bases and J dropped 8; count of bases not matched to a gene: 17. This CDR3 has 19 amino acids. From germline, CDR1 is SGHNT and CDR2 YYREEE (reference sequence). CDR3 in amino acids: CASSRGLAGEILVGDEQFF. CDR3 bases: TGTGCCAGCAGCCGGGGACTAGCGGGAGAAATACTAGTTGGGGATGAGCAGTTCTTC.

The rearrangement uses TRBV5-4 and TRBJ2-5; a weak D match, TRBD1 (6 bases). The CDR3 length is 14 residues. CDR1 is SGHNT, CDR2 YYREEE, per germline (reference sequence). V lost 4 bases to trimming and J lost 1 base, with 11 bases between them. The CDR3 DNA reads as TGTGCCAGCAGCCTCGGACAGCGCCAAGAGACCCAGTACTTC. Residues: CASSLGQRQETQYF.

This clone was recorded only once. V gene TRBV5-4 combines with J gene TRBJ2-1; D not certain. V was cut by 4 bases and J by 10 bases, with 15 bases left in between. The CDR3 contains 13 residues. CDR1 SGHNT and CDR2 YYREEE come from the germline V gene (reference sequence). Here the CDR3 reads CASSRGGLREQFF. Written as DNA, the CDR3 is TGTGCCAGCAGCCGCGGTGGCCTCAGAGAGCAGTTCTTC.

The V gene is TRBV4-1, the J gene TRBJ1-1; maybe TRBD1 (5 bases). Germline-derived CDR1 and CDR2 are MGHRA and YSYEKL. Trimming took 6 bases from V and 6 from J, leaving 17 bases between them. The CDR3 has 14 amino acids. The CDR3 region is CASSPRSGVPEAFF. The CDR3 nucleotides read TGCGCCAGCAGTCCCCGATCGGGGGTCCCTGAAGCTTTCTTT.

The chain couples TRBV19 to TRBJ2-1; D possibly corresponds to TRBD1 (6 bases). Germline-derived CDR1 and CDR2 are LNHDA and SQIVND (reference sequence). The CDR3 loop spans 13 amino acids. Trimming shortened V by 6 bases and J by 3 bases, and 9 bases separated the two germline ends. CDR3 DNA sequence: TGTGCCAGTAGGCGGACAGACTACAATGAGCAGTTCTTC. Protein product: CASRRTDYNEQFF. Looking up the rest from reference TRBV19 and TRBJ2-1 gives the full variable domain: DGGITQSPKYLFRKEGQNVTLSCEQNLNHDAMYWYRQDPGQGLRLIYYSQIVNDFQKGDIAEGYSVSREKKESFPLTVTSAQKNPTAFYLCASRRTDYNEQFFGPGTRLTVL.

Here the CDR3 DNA reads TGTGCCAGCAGTACCTCCGGGACTAGCGATGAGCAGTTCTTC. Amino acid sequence: CASSTSGTSDEQFF. The chain recombines TRBV6-4 with TRBJ2-1, with 10 bases identical to TRBD2. CDR1 is MRHNA, CDR2 SNTAGT, per germline. Trimming at V came to 5 bases and at J to 8 bases, leaving 6 bases not matched to a gene. This CDR3 has 14 amino acids.

CDR3 region: CAISESRQGGTDTQYF. The CDR3 coding sequence is TGTGCCATCAGTGAGTCAAGACAAGGCGGGACAGATACGCAGTATTTT. The chain recombines TRBV10-3 with TRBJ2-3; D possibly corresponds to TRBD2 (5 bases). The CDR3 length is 16 residues. V lost 0 bases, J lost 3 bases, and 13 bases lay in between. From germline, CDR1 is ENHRY and CDR2 SYGVKD.